This record looks at one T cell receptor (beta chain) sequence and its context. As yet, its antigen is unknown. Study-wide findings and caveats: Tumor memory CD4+ T cell TCR gene usage clustered with blood and lymph node memory CD4+ cells and lymph node naive CD4+ cells.

Constant-region reverse primers amplified full-length variable regions, followed by semi-nested Nested Universal Primer A PCR. Each CDR3 protein gets one entry after TCRdb re-called the 5' RACE reads with MiXCR. The sample contains roughly 50,000 distinct CDR3 sequences, 24% of which appear only once. The V and J ends lost 7 bases and 2 bases respectively, with 17 bases between them. The CDR3 runs to 14 residues. Germline V gives CDR1 SQVTM, CDR2 ANQGSEA. Naive CD4+ cells had CD25+ Tregs removed. The J gene is TRBJ2-5, the V gene TRBV29-1; perhaps TRBD2 as D (6 bases). The TCR sequence derives from a female donor with breast cancer. Sample: tumor-infiltrating naive CD4+ T cells sorted from the breast tumor. Stated subset: naive CD4+ T cells, CD4+CD45RA+CD25-. CDR3 sequence reads: CSGLRGGGQETQYF. The CDR3 DNA follows: TGCAGCGGCCTAAGGGGTGGGGGGCAAGAGACCCAGTACTTC. The full variable domain, its missing parts supplied by reference TRBV29-1 and TRBJ2-5, is SAVISQKPSRDICQRGTSLTIQCQVDSQVTMMFWYRQQPGQSLTLIATANQGSEATYESGFVIDKFPISRPNLTFSTLTVSNMSPEDSSIYLCSGLRGGGQETQYFGPGTRLLVL.